This passage covers 12 T cell receptor beta chains from one sample sequenced in a study of T cells after yellow fever vaccination. TCRdb independently ran MiXCR on the 5' RACE reads; one entry per CDR3 protein. The table lists about 170,000 distinct CDR3 sequences, 6.2% of them singletons. Material: CD4+ T cells sorted from PBMCs, obtained on the day of the first yellow fever vaccination. All receptors come from a man aged 18 to 29 who received the YFV17D yellow fever vaccine.

This clonotype has a count of ten or more. This sequence joins TRBV18 and TRBJ2-7; 8 nucleotides agree with TRBD1. The V and J ends lost 5 bases and 6 bases, in that order; junction bases with no gene match: 6. Looked up from germline, CDR1 is KGHSH and CDR2 is LQKENI. The CDR3 consists of 13 residues. The CDR3 sequence is CASSAGQGAEQYV. DNA for the CDR3: TGTGCCAGCTCAGCCGGACAGGGAGCCGAGCAGTACGTC.

The chain joins TRBV7-2 to TRBJ1-5; D is unresolved. Germline CDR1 reads SGHTA; CDR2 reads FQGNSA. This CDR3 contains 17 residues. The V end was cut by 2 bases, the J end by 0 bases, with 14 bases between. CDR3 amino acids: CASSLRFYLDSNQPQHF. The CDR3 DNA is TGTGCCAGCAGCTTAAGGTTTTACTTAGATAGCAATCAGCCCCAGCATTTT.

This clonotype showed up many times. The chain carries TRBV20-1 and TRBJ2-7; D is uncertain. This CDR3 contains 12 residues. V was cut by 5 bases and J by 3 bases, with 11 bases left in between. CDR1 is DFQATT, CDR2 SNEGSKA, per germline (reference sequence). The CDR3 here is CSAGRAGYEQYF. For the CDR3, the DNA is TGCAGTGCTGGCCGGGCTGGCTACGAGCAGTACTTC.

The J gene is TRBJ2-4, the V gene TRBV7-3; 12 nucleotides line up with TRBD2. The ends lost 5 bases at V and 2 bases at J; junction bases unmatched: 4. Germline CDR1 and CDR2: SGHTA and FQGTGA. The CDR3 length is 16 residues. The CDR3 protein is CASSRTSGGSKNIQYF. The DNA for the CDR3 is TGTGCCAGCAGCCGTACTAGCGGGGGGTCCAAAAACATTCAGTACTTC.

V is TRBV7-2 and J is TRBJ2-2, with TRBD1 identical over 7 bases. The CDR3 totals 23 residues. The germline V gene encodes CDR1 SGHTA and CDR2 FQGNSA. The V segment lost 5 bases and the J segment 0 bases; nucleotides outside the gene matches: 27. The CDR3 here is CASSEKGQRQTSRLLPNTGELFF. CDR3 sequence (DNA): TGTGCCAGCAGCGAGAAGGGACAGAGGCAAACCTCGCGCCTGCTACCGAACACCGGGGAGCTGTTTTTT.

This clonotype was picked up many times. The V call is TRBV4-2, the J call TRBJ1-5; D is unclear. The V end was cut by 0 bases, the J end by 9 bases, with 15 bases between. This CDR3 is 15 amino acids long. Germline loops: CDR1 LGHNA, CDR2 YNFKEQ. The CDR3 protein is CASSQEWAGEWPQHF. CDR3 bases: TGTGCCAGCAGCCAAGAGTGGGCCGGGGAATGGCCCCAGCATTTT.

In this sample, this clonotype turned up many times. This chain uses TRBV29-1 with TRBJ1-2; D is unresolved. The CDR3 is 10 residues long. Between the trimmed V and J ends, which lost 5 bases and 7 bases, there was a span of 8 bases. Germline V gives CDR1 SQVTM, CDR2 ANQGSEA. In nucleotides, the CDR3 is TGCAGCGTTTCCCAGAGTGGCTACACCTTC. Translating it yields CSVSQSGYTF. Complete variable domain (other parts from reference TRBV29-1 and TRBJ1-2): SAVISQKPSRDICQRGTSLTIQCQVDSQVTMMFWYRQQPGQSLTLIATANQGSEATYESGFVIDKFPISRPNLTFSTLTVSNMSPEDSSIYLCSVSQSGYTFGSGTRLTVV.

This clonotype has only a few counts. V is TRBV12-3 or TRBV12-4 and J is TRBJ2-5; 8 bases are a match to TRBD2. J was trimmed by 6 bases and V by 7 bases; bases with no gene match: 16. The CDR3 sequence is 16 residues long. In DNA, the CDR3 is TGTGCCAGCACCTCGTCCCAGGAAGGGACTAGGCAGACCCAGTACTTC. This sequence encodes CASTSSQEGTRQTQYF.

This clonotype was counted ten times or more. The V gene is TRBV12-3 or TRBV12-4, the J gene TRBJ1-2, with a tentative D call TRBD1 (5 bases). The V gene lost 3 bases and the J gene lost 3 bases, with 8 bases spanning the gap. The CDR3 is 13 amino acids. CDR3 protein: CASSLIQDYGYTF. The CDR3 region has the DNA TGTGCCAGCAGTTTGATACAGGACTATGGCTACACCTTC.

This clonotype was seen repeatedly, ten times or more. The rearrangement joins TRBV7-2 to TRBJ2-4; D is unclear. The V gene lost 2 bases and the J gene lost 5 bases, with 10 bases spanning the gap. CDR1 SGHTA and CDR2 FQGNSA come from the germline V gene. CDR3 length equals 14 residues. The CDR3 loop is CASSLRLGQNIQYF. CDR3 in DNA: TGTGCCAGCAGCTTAAGGCTAGGGCAAAACATTCAGTACTTC.

This clonotype appeared many times. The chain carries TRBV7-6 and TRBJ1-5; 7 bases align to TRBD1. The CDR3 is 14 residues long. V was pared by 1 base and J by 5 bases, with 2 bases of the junction left unmatched. The germline gives CDR1 SGHVS, CDR2 FNYEAQ. This CDR3 is CASSLEGAYQPQHF. The CDR3 DNA reads as TGTGCCAGCAGCTTAGAGGGGGCGTATCAGCCCCAGCATTTT. Variable domain in full (rest from reference TRBV7-6 and TRBJ1-5): GAGVSQSPRYKVTKRGQDVALRCDPISGHVSLYWYRQALGQGPEFLTYFNYEAQQDKSGLPNDRFSAERPEGSISTLTIQRTEQRDSAMYRCASSLEGAYQPQHFGDGTRLSIL.

This chain links TRBV4-2 with TRBJ1-3; 7 nucleotides line up with TRBD1. Germline assignment: CDR1 LGHNA and CDR2 YNFKEQ. The CDR3 has 17 residues. The junction had 9 bases not matched to a gene; V was cut back by 0 bases and J by 4 bases. CDR3 coding DNA: TGTGCCAGCAGCCAAGAAGGAGGGGGCGCCTCCGGAAACACCATATATTTT. This gives the protein CASSQEGGGASGNTIYF.